This TCR beta chain originates from a study of CD8 T cells in Susac syndrome (dated by TCRdb to between 2018 and 2021). Study-wide context: The study used repertoire sequencing to test whether antigen drove CD8+ T cell activation and differentiation in Susac syndrome. The full study reports these points: The number of individuals in the TCR sequencing and HLA analysis was recognized as being relatively small.

RNA was extracted using the RNeasy kit, and about 0.45 to 1 ug of the RNA was reverse transcribed with random hexamers. The immunoSEQ multiplex PCR assay, which covers 54 Vbeta and 13 Jbeta segments, was used to amplify TCR beta CDR3 regions. PCR amplification bias was corrected using a synthetic template baseline for primer optimization and computational correction. The original pipeline was this. Reads were assigned to V, D and J genes according to IMGT and analyzed in immunoSEQ Analyzer, with only productive sequences retained. Clonality was computed as one minus Shannon entropy normalized by log2 of the number of productive unique sequences. Public and private clones were assessed among the 100 most prevalent clones of each patient and control. Clones were defined as Susac-specific when absent from the healthy and MS cohorts, from approximately 970 published viral clones and from other ImmuneACCESS disease sequences. Clones were called with MiXCR by TCRdb after fastp trimmed the public reads at Q25, and only in-frame beta chains were retained. Rows are combined by CDR3 protein, so each entry shows the most common genes and DNA. It is TCRdb's table, rather than the study itself, that gives the V and J calls and clone size. A total of approximately 160,000 distinct CDR3 sequences appear in this sample, approximately 93% of them only once. The ten largest account for around 0.1% of the sample.

The cysteine opens and the phenylalanine closes a CDR3 of 15 amino acids. The retained sequence is limited to the CDR3, 45 bases, with the frame set at the first base. Germline trimming amounts to 6 bases on V and 7 bases on J, with 17 as the count of junction bases outside the gene matches. CDR1 DFQATT and CDR2 SNEGSKA were looked up in the germline V gene (reference sequence). In regard to this clonotype: The antigen it binds to is not known. No base quality information exists; no much larger clone differs at one position.

Peripheral blood CD8+ and CD4+ T cells from healthy donors, Susac syndrome patients and multiple sclerosis patients were profiled by high-throughput TCR beta sequencing. Treatment-naive patients with stable or active relapsing-remitting disease fulfilling revised McDonald criteria were used as multiple sclerosis controls. Bulk CD8+ and CD4+ T cells were purified magnetically by negative isolation, whereas CD8+ TEMRA cells were enriched by FACS. Blood was collected in EDTA tubes and processed within 24 hours, with PBMCs isolated through density gradient centrifugation. PBMCs destined for TCR sequencing were cryopreserved in liquid nitrogen and later thawed in a 37 °C water bath. The sorted or isolated CD4+, CD8+ and CD8+ TEMRA cells reached a purity of at least 90%.

The specimen was CD4+ T cells from PBMCs. The TCR sequence derives from a human donor with multiple sclerosis. This receptor chain uses TRBV20-1 and TRBJ2-7; the junction holds 8 bases that match TRBD2. The sequence in DNA is TGCAGTGCGGGAGGAGTGGCGGGAGGCCGGGTTGAGCAGTACTTC. Translation gives CSAGGVAGGRVEQYF.